A single sample is the source of the 7 T cell receptor beta chains below, sequenced in a study of blood T cell repertoires in COVID-19 (dated by TCRdb to the early 2020s). Library preparation employed the immunoSEQ multiplex PCR assay. Entries here come from immuneACCESS through TCRdb and include only in-frame sequences with V and J called. Some clones fail to appear in such tables; in the studies checked, an unresolved V gene covers under half of the shortfall, and the cause of the remainder is unknown. The sample table records 190,000 or so clones; roughly 87% of these occur just once. 10% to 13% of the sample comes from the top ten. Sequences were obtained from PBMCs or T cells enriched from blood (not recorded which). The receptors here all came from a man aged 18 to 29 with acute COVID-19.

A single count supports this clone. This sequence joins TRBV28 and TRBJ1-4; 7 nucleotides match TRBD1. This CDR3 spans 15 amino acids. Trimming cost V 2 bases and J 5 bases; bases outside gene matches: 5. Germline V gives CDR1 MDHEN, CDR2 SYDVKM. The CDR3, as DNA: TGTGCCAGCAGTTTAGGGGACAGCTTAAATGAAAAACTGTTTTTT. Amino acids: CASSLGDSLNEKLFF. Variable domain in full (rest from reference TRBV28 and TRBJ1-4): DVKVTQSSRYLVKRTGEKVFLECVQDMDHENMFWYRQDPGLGLRLIYFSYDVKMKEKGDIPEGYSVSREKKERFSLILESASTNQTSMYLCASSLGDSLNEKLFFGSGTQLSVL.

V usage is TRBV6-5 and J usage is TRBJ1-6; tentative D call: TRBD1 (6 bases). CDR1 is MNHEY and CDR2 is SVGAGI in the germline V gene. The CDR3 contains 14 residues. The V end lost 8 bases, the J end lost 5 bases, and 13 bases lay between the germline ends. CDR3 DNA sequence: TGTGCCAGCGGAACCGGGACAAATAATTCACCCCTCCACTTT. Translated: CASGTGTNNSPLHF.

The CDR3 DNA reads TGTGCCAGCAAGAAACCGGGACTAGCGGGCTACAATGAGCAGTTCTTC. Protein sequence: CASKKPGLAGYNEQFF. V gene TRBV27 combines with J gene TRBJ2-1, with 12 nucleotides matching TRBD2. Germline V gives CDR1 MNHEY, CDR2 SMNVEV (reference sequence). Germline trimming cut 7 bases from V and 3 bases from J; bases unmatched to any gene: 7. The CDR3 has 16 residues.

The genes are TRBV9 and TRBJ2-1; 9 bases align to TRBD2. Germline CDR1 and CDR2: SGDLS and YYNGEE. The CDR3 sequence is 14 residues long. With 3 bases clipped from V and 6 bases from J, the junction kept 4 bases outside the gene matches. The CDR3 spells CASSAAGGFNEQFF. CDR3 nucleotides: TGTGCCAGCAGCGCGGCGGGAGGGTTCAATGAGCAGTTCTTC.

The rearrangement uses TRBV5-4 and TRBJ2-7; 10 positions agree with TRBD2. The trim removed 4 bases at V and 4 bases at J, leaving 5 bases unmatched. The CDR3 loop spans 14 amino acids. CDR1 and CDR2 (germline): SGHNT, YYREEE (reference sequence). In nucleotides, the CDR3 is TGTGCCAGCAGCCTAGCGGGAGACCCATACGAGCAGTACTTC. Its protein product is CASSLAGDPYEQYF.

The chain combines TRBV19 with TRBJ2-2, with D maybe TRBD2 (5 bases). The germline V and J ends were trimmed by 2 bases and 5 bases, with 12 bases remaining between them. The length of the CDR3 is 15 residues. Germline V gene sequence: CDR1 LNHDA, CDR2 SQIVND (reference sequence). CDR3 region: CASSIPGLATGELFF. CDR3 DNA sequence: TGTGCCAGTAGTATACCGGGTTTAGCGACCGGGGAGCTGTTTTTT.

The table lists this clone with a few counts. The chain combines TRBV7-9 with TRBJ2-7, with TRBD1 matching 9 bases. V shed 4 bases, J shed 7 bases, and the junction held 8 bases outside the gene matches. Germline values: CDR1 SEHNR, CDR2 FQNEAQ (reference sequence). This CDR3 is 14 amino acids long. CDR3 sequence (DNA): TGTGCCAGCAGCTCCACAGGGGGCGCGGGGGAGCAGTACTTC. It translates to CASSSTGGAGEQYF.